These 10 T cell receptor beta chains share one sample of origin, sequenced in a study of Graves' ophthalmopathy and Graves' hyperthyroidism. RNA served as the template for amplifying TCR beta CDR3 regions. Following a first-round RT-PCR that used HTBI primers, a second-round multiplex PCR was carried out. TCRdb reprocessed the multiplex PCR reads via MiXCR and lists one record per CDR3 protein. The sample includes some 160,000 distinct CDR3 sequences, approximately 40% of them seen just once. The sample comprised peripheral blood. These receptors originate from a man aged 25-45 years with Graves' ophthalmopathy.

This clonotype was picked up many times. V and J are TRBV7-9 and TRBJ1-2; a possible D gene is TRBD1 (6 bases). CDR1 is SEHNR, CDR2 FQNEAQ, per germline (reference sequence). The V end lost 6 bases, the J end lost 4 bases, and 15 bases lay between the germline ends. The CDR3 extends over 14 amino acids. The CDR3, as DNA: TGTGCCAGCAGGTCCAGGGGATCCCGCTATGGCTACACCTTC. Translating it yields CASRSRGSRYGYTF.

This clonotype was observed at least ten times. The genes are TRBV12-3 or TRBV12-4 and TRBJ1-1; possible D gene TRBD1, 5 bases. Trimming removed 0 bases from V and 8 bases from J, with 10 bases in between. The CDR3 totals 13 residues. CDR3 bases: TGTGCCAGCAGTTTAGCAGGGGAAGGGGAAGCTTTCTTT. This translates into CASSLAGEGEAFF.

The chain uses TRBV10-2 and TRBJ1-6, with a possible D match to TRBD1 (6 bases). The CDR3 runs 14 residues. Trimming removed 2 bases at V and 9 bases at J, with 11 bases between. Germline loops: CDR1 WSHSY, CDR2 SAAADI. This chain's CDR3 is CASSEIQGGSPLHF. The CDR3 DNA reads TGCGCCAGCAGTGAGATACAGGGAGGTTCACCCCTCCACTTT.

This chain joins TRBV7-3 and TRBJ2-5; D tentatively fits TRBD1 or TRBD2 (6 bases each). The V gene lost 2 bases and the J gene lost 0 bases, with 13 bases spanning the gap. This CDR3 contains 16 residues. CDR1 and CDR2 from the germline V gene are SGHTA and FQGTGA. CDR3 amino acids: CASSLRGGPYQETQYF. For the CDR3, the DNA is TGTGCCAGCAGCTTACGAGGGGGGCCATACCAAGAGACCCAGTACTTC.

There are many counts of this clonotype. This sequence joins TRBV12-3 or TRBV12-4 and TRBJ1-6, with D hard to call. This CDR3 comprises 17 residues. The ends were cut back, 6 bases at V and 3 bases at J, with 18 bases in the middle. In nucleotides, the CDR3 is TGTGCCAGCAGCCCCGGGAACAGTCTTATCTATAATTCACCCCTCCACTTT. It is translated as CASSPGNSLIYNSPLHF.

The rearrangement uses TRBV7-9 and TRBJ2-7, with D uncertain. Per germline, CDR1 SEHNR and CDR2 FQNEAQ (reference sequence). The CDR3 sequence is 14 residues long. Deletions cut 7 bases from V and 2 bases from J, with 15 bases between. CDR3 region: CASNPGSRPYEQYF. Written as DNA, the CDR3 is TGTGCCAGCAACCCAGGATCACGACCCTACGAGCAGTACTTC.

This clonotype was counted at least ten times. The V and J genes are TRBV20-1 and TRBJ2-7; TRBD2 agrees at 7 bases. The CDR3 has 14 residues. The V segment lost 6 bases and the J segment 5 bases; nucleotides outside the gene matches: 13. Looked up from germline, CDR1 is DFQATT and CDR2 is SNEGSKA (reference sequence). The CDR3 DNA reads as TGCAGTGCCCCGAAGGCGGGAGTGGAGAACGAGCAGTACTTC. Protein: CSAPKAGVENEQYF.

The sample holds many counts of this clonotype. The chain carries TRBV5-6 and TRBJ2-7; either TRBD1 or TRBD2 may fit D (5 bases each). From germline, CDR1 is SGHDT and CDR2 YYEEEE. Trimming removed 0 bases at V and 3 bases at J, with 13 bases between. The CDR3 is 15 amino acids. The chain's CDR3 is CASSLEGTVHYEQYF. CDR3 DNA: TGTGCCAGCAGCTTGGAAGGGACGGTCCACTACGAGCAGTACTTC. The full variable domain, rest sourced from reference TRBV5-6 and TRBJ2-7, is DAGVTQSPTHLIKTRGQQVTLRCSPKSGHDTVSWYQQALGQGPQFIFQYYEEEERQRGNFPDRFSGHQFPNYSSELNVNALLLGDSALYLCASSLEGTVHYEQYFGPGTRLTVT.

This clonotype was recorded many times. The chain uses TRBV10-3 and TRBJ2-7; 9 positions agree with TRBD1. Losses at the gene ends were 2 bases for V and 5 bases for J; bases not matched to a gene: 10. CDR3 size: 16 residues. CDR1 and CDR2 from the germline V gene are ENHRY and SYGVKD. CDR3 nucleotides: TGTGCCATCAGTGAGGAGGGGGGGACAGGGATTGACGAGCAGTACTTC. Encoded protein: CAISEEGGTGIDEQYF.

This clonotype was recorded at least ten times. This chain connects TRBV6-2 or TRBV6-3 to TRBJ2-7, with 14 bases lining up with TRBD2. The V and J ends lost 5 bases and 4 bases, in that order; junction bases with no gene match: 7. In germline, CDR1 is MNHEY, CDR2 SVGEGT. The CDR3 totals 16 residues. CDR3: CASSDPGLAGVYEQYF. The CDR3 DNA reads as TGTGCCAGCAGTGACCCGGGACTAGCGGGGGTATACGAGCAGTACTTC.